The clone carrying this T cell receptor beta chain was detected only once. This record comes from a study of control samples from healthy donors and cancer patients. Trimming shortened V by 0 bases and J by 6 bases, and 6 bases separated the two germline ends. This CDR3 spans 13 amino acids. Germline loops: CDR1 MNHNY, CDR2 SVGAGI (reference sequence). Clones were sequenced by immunoSEQ multiplex PCR, and TCRdb holds only the in-frame ones, with some missing. Found here are about 140,000 clones, roughly 92% of them singletons; the top ten hold about 11%. Sequenced input: blood. This TCR was recovered from a man younger than 40 in good health. The chain recombines TRBV6-6 with TRBJ1-5; D gene unclear. The CDR3 reads CASSYSGVQPQHF. The CDR3 region has the DNA TGTGCCAGCAGTTACTCCGGAGTTCAGCCCCAGCATTTT.